The 20 T cell receptor beta chains in this list originate from one sample, sequenced in a study of T cell responses to AZD1222 COVID-19 vaccine. Here immunoSEQ multiplex PCR was the method, and the copy in TCRdb shows in-frame clones only, minus some. The sample lists roughly 30,000 clones, around 78% seen once, with approximately 4% in the top ten. Source: peripheral blood, taken 28 days after the second AZD1222 dose. These receptors were collected from an adult who received the AZD1222 COVID-19 vaccine.

The DNA for the CDR3 is TGTGCCAGCTCACCACGACAGGGTAACACCGGGGAGCTGTTTTTT. Translating it yields CASSPRQGNTGELFF. The chain joins TRBV18 to TRBJ2-2; the match to TRBD1 covers 7 bases. Germline trimming cut 1 base from V and 2 bases from J; bases unmatched to any gene: 1. CDR1 KGHSH and CDR2 LQKENI come from the germline V gene. The CDR3 runs 15 residues.

The chain is built from TRBV15 and TRBJ2-1, with TRBD1 matching over 11 bases. V shed 1 base and J 5 bases; nucleotides not matched to a gene: 4. Germline-derived CDR1 and CDR2 are LNHNV and YYDKDF (reference sequence). The CDR3 consists of 16 residues. The CDR3 sequence: CATSRGVGQGDNEQFF. CDR3 in DNA: TGTGCCACCAGCAGAGGGGTGGGACAGGGGGACAATGAGCAGTTCTTC.

J is TRBJ1-2 and V is TRBV14; TRBD1 matches 7 bases. The germline CDR1 and CDR2 sequences are SGHDN and FVKESK. The CDR3 loop spans 14 amino acids. With V trimmed by 0 bases and J by 7 bases, 5 bases remained unmatched. CDR3 nucleotide sequence: TGTGCCAGCAGCCAAGATCTCACAGGGGTTGGCTACACCTTC. Protein product: CASSQDLTGVGYTF.

The V and J genes are TRBV11-3 and TRBJ1-2; D unresolved. CDR3 size: 14 residues. The germline V and J ends were trimmed by 6 bases and 0 bases, with 11 bases remaining between them. The germline CDR1 and CDR2 sequences are SGHNT and YENEEA. In DNA, the CDR3 is TGTGCCAGCAGTCTTAATCCAGCTAACTATGGCTACACCTTC. Amino acids: CASSLNPANYGYTF.

This sequence joins TRBV5-1 and TRBJ2-2, with 7 bases that match TRBD2. Germline V gene lookup returns CDR1 SGHRS and CDR2 YFSETQ. The CDR3 has 14 amino acids. V dropped 6 bases and J dropped 6; count of bases not matched to a gene: 8. Here the CDR3 DNA reads TGCGCCAGCACCGACCTCCGGGGGGCCGGGGAGCTGTTTTTT. This translates into CASTDLRGAGELFF.

The chain carries TRBV4-1 and TRBJ1-5; no clear D gene. This CDR3 comprises 14 residues. V lost 0 bases and J 5 bases, leaving 8 bases between the germline ends. Germline CDR1 and CDR2: MGHRA and YSYEKL. Here the CDR3 DNA reads TGCGCCAGCAGCCAAGATACGTTTGATCAGCCCCAGCATTTT. Its translation is CASSQDTFDQPQHF.

The gene calls are TRBV30 and TRBJ2-3, with D perhaps TRBD2 (6 bases). The CDR3 is 12 residues long. Germline V gives CDR1 GTSNPN, CDR2 SVGIG (reference sequence). Deletions cut 0 bases from V and 9 bases from J, with 10 bases between. The CDR3 here is CAWSVHGGTQYF. The CDR3 DNA follows: TGTGCCTGGAGTGTACACGGAGGGACGCAGTATTTT. Supplemented by reference TRBV30 and TRBJ2-3, the full variable domain reads SQTIHQWPATLVQPVGSPLSLECTVEGTSNPNLYWYRQAAGRGLQLLFYSVGIGQISSEVPQNLSASRPQDRQFILSSKKLLLSDSGFYLCAWSVHGGTQYFGPGTRLTVL.

The rearrangement uses TRBV19 and TRBJ1-3, with 8 bases matching TRBD1. The CDR3 has 15 residues. V shed 5 bases and J 0 bases; nucleotides not matched to a gene: 3. The germline CDR1 and CDR2 sequences are LNHDA and SQIVND (reference sequence). The CDR3 DNA is TGTGCCAGTAGTCCAACAGGGGGCTCTGGAAACACCATATATTTT. It yields the protein CASSPTGGSGNTIYF.

This clone appeared once. The genes are TRBV7-9 and TRBJ2-3; TRBD2 agrees at 8 bases. CDR3 length equals 15 residues. Germline CDR1 reads SEHNR; CDR2 reads FQNEAQ (reference sequence). V shed 3 bases, J shed 2 bases, and the junction held 4 bases outside the gene matches. The CDR3 DNA reads TGTGCCAGCAGCTTTCGCGGGGGGTTCACAGATACGCAGTATTTT. This codes for CASSFRGGFTDTQYF.

CDR3 residues: CASSFSGEDYGYTF. CDR3 coding DNA: TGCGCCAGCAGCTTCTCAGGGGAGGACTATGGCTACACCTTC. The chain recombines TRBV5-1 with TRBJ1-2; possible D gene TRBD1, 6 bases. Germline V gene data show CDR1 as SGHRS and CDR2 as YFSETQ. Trimming left V 2 bases short and J 3 bases short, with 11 bases between. This CDR3 is 14 amino acids long.

The V call is TRBV6-5, the J call TRBJ1-2; 8 bases fit TRBD1. CDR1 and CDR2 from the germline V gene are MNHEY and SVGAGI. The length of the CDR3 is 16 residues. J lost 5 bases, V lost 3 bases, and 11 bases had no gene match. CDR3: CASSYSTGQEGYGYTF. The CDR3 DNA reads as TGTGCCAGCAGTTATTCGACGGGACAGGAGGGATATGGCTACACCTTC.

The CDR3 DNA reads as TGTGCCAGCAGTTATTACACTGAAGCTTTCTTT. This codes for CASSYYTEAFF. V gene TRBV6-2 or TRBV6-3 combines with J gene TRBJ1-1; D is uncertain. Germline CDR1 and CDR2: MNHEY and SVGEGT. The V gene lost 3 bases and the J gene lost 3 bases, with 2 bases spanning the gap. There are 11 residues in the CDR3.

V is TRBV4-1 and J is TRBJ2-2, with 7 bases fitting TRBD2. The J segment lost 2 bases and the V segment lost 2 bases, leaving 14 bases of the junction unmatched. CDR3 length: 19 amino acids. Looked up from germline, CDR1 is MGHRA and CDR2 is YSYEKL. CDR3 DNA: TGCGCCAGCAGCCAAAGAGGTCTCCGGGGGGTGGGTAACACCGGGGAGCTGTTTTTT. It specifies CASSQRGLRGVGNTGELFF.

Comments on this clone: Other DNA sequences in the sample encode the same CDR3. The V call is TRBV19, the J call TRBJ2-1, with 10 bases lining up with TRBD2. This CDR3 region has 15 residues. CDR1 and CDR2 (germline): LNHDA, SQIVND (reference sequence). Unmatched junction bases numbered 0, after V lost 2 bases and J lost 2 bases. The CDR3: CASSITSGAYNEQFF. CDR3 sequence (DNA): TGTGCCAGTAGTATAACTAGCGGGGCCTACAATGAGCAGTTCTTC. The full variable domain, its missing parts supplied by reference TRBV19 and TRBJ2-1, is DGGITQSPKYLFRKEGQNVTLSCEQNLNHDAMYWYRQDPGQGLRLIYYSQIVNDFQKGDIAEGYSVSREKKESFPLTVTSAQKNPTAFYLCASSITSGAYNEQFFGPGTRLTVL.

This chain uses TRBV27 with TRBJ2-5; D unresolved. Germline CDR1 and CDR2: MNHEY and SMNVEV (reference sequence). V lost 5 bases to trimming and J lost 5 bases, with 6 bases between them. The CDR3 has 11 amino acids. CDR3 in amino acids: CASSQWETQYF. CDR3 bases: TGTGCCAGCAGTCAGTGGGAGACCCAGTACTTC.

This sequence joins TRBV4-1 and TRBJ2-5; 7 bases agree with TRBD2. The ends lost 0 bases at V and 2 bases at J; junction bases unmatched: 6. Looked up from germline, CDR1 is MGHRA and CDR2 is YSYEKL. The CDR3 sequence is 16 residues long. The CDR3 nucleotides read TGCGCCAGCAGCCAAGATCTTGGGGGGGGGCAAGAGACCCAGTACTTC. Amino acid sequence: CASSQDLGGGQETQYF.

V usage is TRBV7-6 and J usage is TRBJ2-5; the D gene is possibly TRBD1 (7 bases). Trimming took off 5 bases at V and 5 bases at J, with 15 bases between the two ends. Germline assignment: CDR1 SGHVS and CDR2 FNYEAQ. CDR3 length: 14 residues. Here the CDR3 DNA reads TGTGCCAGCAGCCCCCGACAGGGAGGCGAGACCCAGTACTTC. This gives the protein CASSPRQGGETQYF.

The V and J genes are TRBV25-1 and TRBJ2-7, with D hard to call. CDR1 is MGHDK, CDR2 SYGVNS, per germline. The CDR3 runs to 14 residues. Trimming cost V 3 bases and J 9 bases, with 18 bases left between them. In nucleotides, the CDR3 is TGTGCCAGCAGTGAGGGTAGGCTTGCCTGGGGGCAGTACTTC. Its translation: CASSEGRLAWGQYF.

Worth noting for this clone: Other nucleotide sequences in the sample specify the same CDR3. The chain links TRBV5-1 to TRBJ2-5; tentatively, D is TRBD2 (6 bases). This CDR3 has 15 amino acids. V lost 4 bases to trimming and J lost 5 bases, with 18 bases between them. Germline V gene sequence: CDR1 SGHRS, CDR2 YFSETQ. CDR3 bases: TGCGCCAGCAGCCCCCCCGGGGGAGTTGGGGAGACCCAGTACTTC. It codes for CASSPPGGVGETQYF.

This clone was detected only a few times. The chain uses TRBV2 and TRBJ1-1, with D uncertain. Germline CDR1 reads SNHLY; CDR2 reads FYNNEI. This CDR3 is built from 11 residues. The V gene lost 7 bases and the J gene lost 8 bases, with 11 bases spanning the gap. This chain's CDR3 is CASKERVEAFF. The CDR3 DNA sequence: TGTGCCAGCAAGGAGAGGGTAGAAGCTTTCTTT.